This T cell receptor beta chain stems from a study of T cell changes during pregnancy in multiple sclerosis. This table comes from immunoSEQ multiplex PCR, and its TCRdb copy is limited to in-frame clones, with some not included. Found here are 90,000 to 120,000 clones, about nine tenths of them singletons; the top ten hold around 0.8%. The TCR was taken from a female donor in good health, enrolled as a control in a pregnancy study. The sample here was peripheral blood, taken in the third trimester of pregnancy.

In DNA, the CDR3 is TGTGCCAGTAATGAGGGGAACACCGGGGAGCTGTTTTTT. This codes for CASNEGNTGELFF. The chain is built from TRBV19 and TRBJ2-2, with a tentative D call TRBD2 (5 bases). There are 13 residues in the CDR3. Germline loops: CDR1 LNHDA, CDR2 SQIVND (reference sequence). Trimming removed 7 bases at V and 1 base at J, with 7 bases between.